This T cell receptor beta chain was found in a study of vaccination and CD4 T cells after COVID-19. The treatment was: approximately 9-day PBMC culture with coronavirus spike peptide pools or control peptides (ViraFEST assay). After removal of 6 bases from V and 0 bases from J, the junction contained 4 bases not matched to a gene. This CDR3 spans 14 amino acids. Looked up from germline, CDR1 is ENHRY and CDR2 is SYGVKD. Oncomine TCR Beta short-read sequencing was applied to DNA from cultured CD4+ T cells. Via MiXCR, TCRdb re-called the PCR reads, giving one row per CDR3 protein. The sample shows around 8,000 distinct CDR3 sequences, 45% to 50% of them seen only once. Notes on this clonotype: The target antigen is unknown.

The gene calls are TRBV10-3 and TRBJ2-7, with TRBD2 matching 8 bases. This TCR derives from a human donor who had recovered from COVID-19. Sequences were obtained from CD4+ T cells from blood, cultured in vitro. CDR3 DNA sequence: TGTGCCATCAGGCAGCGGGAGCGCTCCTACGAGCAGTACTTC. Translation gives CAIRQRERSYEQYF.